This paragraph covers one T cell receptor (beta chain) sequence. This clonotype was counted many times. The antigen it binds to is not known. Nothing much larger sits one base from this clone, and base qualities are not available. TCRdb records Illumina HiSeq 2500 as the sequencer. TCR beta libraries were prepared by quantitative 5'-RACE with molecular barcodes. From the authors' description of their analysis: To identify disease-linked TCR variants, a new computational method was used, one built on a probabilistic model of VDJ rearrangement. TCRdb applied fastp at Q25 and MiXCR to the public reads, then kept only in-frame beta chains. Rows are combined by CDR3 protein, so each entry shows the most common genes and DNA. These V and J calls rely on TCRdb rather than the paper's analysis. The sample table lists about 220,000 distinct CDR3 sequences, roughly a tenth of them with a count of one. The ten largest clones take up 21% of the sample.

This entry comes from a study of CD8 T cells in ankylosing spondylitis (dated by TCRdb to the late 2010s). Looking at the study overall: The study profiled T cell receptor beta repertoires in healthy donors and ankylosing spondylitis patients to find disease-linked TCR variants. In total, the full study cohort was made up of 95 to 110 healthy donors and 25 to 30 ankylosing spondylitis patients. Peripheral blood samples were taken, and synovial fluid was additionally collected from ankylosing spondylitis patients. The paper as a whole reports these results and caveats: Some of the motif variants had been reported before in the synovial fluid and blood of reactive arthritis patients, a finding that suggests common disease-initiation mechanisms. The disease-linked clones showed a CD8+ phenotype and occurred at relatively low frequencies in peripheral blood. A TCR beta motif of 8 or 9 highly homologous amino acid variants appeared characteristic of blood from ankylosing spondylitis patients. Significant enrichment of the disease-linked clones was reported in matched synovial fluid samples from ankylosing spondylitis patients.

Unmatched junction bases come to 7, with V trimmed by 5 bases and J by 1 base. The germline V gene yields SGHRS for CDR1 and YFSETQ for CDR2. From its cysteine to its phenylalanine, the CDR3 spans 16 amino acids. Solely the CDR3 DNA is kept, with 48 bases framed from the first base. The chain was built from TRBV5-1 and TRBJ2-2; 8 of the junction bases match TRBD1. The TCR comes from a male donor with ankylosing spondylitis or in good health (not recorded which). Sequencing was carried out using blood, either unsorted or a sorted T cell fraction (not recorded which). For the CDR3, the sequence is CASSLQGAVNTGELFF. The bases are TGCGCCAGCAGTCTTCAGGGGGCAGTGAACACCGGGGAGCTGTTTTTT. This CDR3, with the reference TRBV5-1 and TRBJ2-2 proteins standing in past its ends, gives the full variable domain KAGVTQTPRYLIKTRGQQVTLSCSPISGHRSVSWYQQTPGQGLQFLFEYFSETQRNKGNFPGRFSGRQFSNSRSEMNVSTLELGDSALYLCASSLQGAVNTGELFFGEGSRLTVL.